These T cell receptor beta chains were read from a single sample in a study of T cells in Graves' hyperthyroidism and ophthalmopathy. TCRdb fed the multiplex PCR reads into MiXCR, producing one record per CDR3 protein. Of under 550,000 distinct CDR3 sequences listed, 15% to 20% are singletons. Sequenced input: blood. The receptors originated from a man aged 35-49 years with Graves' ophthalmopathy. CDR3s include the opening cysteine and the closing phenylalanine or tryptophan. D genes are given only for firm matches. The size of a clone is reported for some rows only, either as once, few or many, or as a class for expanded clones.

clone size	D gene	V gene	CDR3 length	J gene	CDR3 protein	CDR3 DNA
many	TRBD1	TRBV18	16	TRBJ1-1	CASSPPGTARGTEAFF	TGTGCCAGCTCACCACCGGGGACAGCTCGGGGCACTGAAGCTTTCTTT
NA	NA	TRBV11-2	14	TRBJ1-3	CASSPVRHTDTIYF	TGTGCCAGCAGCCCCGTTCGACACACGGACACCATATATTTT
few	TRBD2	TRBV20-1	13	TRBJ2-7	CSATGTSGYEQYF	TGCAGTGCGACCGGGACTAGCGGCTACGAGCAGTACTTC
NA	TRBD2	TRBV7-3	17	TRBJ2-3	CASSQGLAGPSTDTQYF	TGTGCCAGCAGCCAGGGACTAGCGGGACCTAGCACAGATACGCAGTATTTT
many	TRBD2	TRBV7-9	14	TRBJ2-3	CASSLEAGSDTQYF	TGTGCCAGCAGCTTAGAAGCGGGATCGGATACGCAGTATTTT
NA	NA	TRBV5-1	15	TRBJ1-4	CASSPSWVANEKLFF	TGCGCCAGCAGCCCTTCCTGGGTGGCTAATGAAAAACTGTTTTTT
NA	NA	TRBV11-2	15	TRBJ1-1	CASSVTGAGRTEAFF	TGTGCCAGCAGCGTAACGGGCGCTGGCCGCACTGAAGCTTTCTTT
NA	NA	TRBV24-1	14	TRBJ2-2	CATSELAVAGELFF	TGTGCCACCAGTGAGTTAGCGGTTGCCGGGGAGCTGTTTTTT
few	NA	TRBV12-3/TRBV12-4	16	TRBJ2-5	CASSLALGVLQETQYF	TGTGCCAGCAGTTTAGCGCTCGGGGTCCTCCAAGAGACCCAGTACTTC
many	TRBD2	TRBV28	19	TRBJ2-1	CASSSWTSGNSGSYNEQFF	TGTGCCAGCAGTTCCTGGACTAGCGGGAACTCCGGCTCCTACAATGAGCAGTTCTTC
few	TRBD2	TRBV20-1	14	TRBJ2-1	CSAPRASGGNEQFF	TGCAGTGCTCCCCGAGCCAGCGGGGGGAATGAGCAGTTCTTC
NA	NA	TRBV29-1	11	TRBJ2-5	CSVLGGETQYF	TGCAGCGTCCTGGGGGGTGAGACCCAGTACTTC
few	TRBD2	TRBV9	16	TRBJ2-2	CASSTTSGANTGELFF	TGTGCCAGCAGCACTACTAGCGGGGCTAACACCGGGGAGCTGTTTTTT
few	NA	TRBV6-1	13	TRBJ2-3	CASSWGHTDTQYF	TGTGCCAGCAGTTGGGGACACACAGATACGCAGTATTTT
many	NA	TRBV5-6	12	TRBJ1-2	CASSPGTGGYTF	TGTGCCAGCAGCCCGGGGACGGGAGGCTACACCTTC
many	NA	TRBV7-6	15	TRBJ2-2	CASSFPSADSGELFF	TGTGCCAGCAGCTTTCCTAGCGCAGACAGCGGGGAGCTGTTTTTT
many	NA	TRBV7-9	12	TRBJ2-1	CASRTGTNEQFF	TGTGCCAGCAGGACGGGTACTAATGAGCAGTTCTTC
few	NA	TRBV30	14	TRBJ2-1	CAWNTVSSYNEQFF	TGTGCCTGGAATACTGTTAGCTCCTACAATGAGCAGTTCTTC
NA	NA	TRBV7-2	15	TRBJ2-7	CASSAGGGSYHEQYF	TGTGCCAGCAGCGCCGGGGGCGGGAGCTACCACGAGCAGTACTTC
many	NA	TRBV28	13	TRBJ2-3	CASSGRRTDTQYF	TGTGCCAGCTCGGGGAGGCGGACAGATACGCAGTATTTT
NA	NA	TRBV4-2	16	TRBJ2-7	CASSQEIASLFHEQYF	TGTGCCAGCAGCCAAGAAATAGCGTCATTATTCCACGAGCAGTACTTC
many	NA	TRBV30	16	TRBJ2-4	CAWSPYRSLAKNIQYF	TGTGCCTGGAGTCCATACAGGAGTCTAGCCAAAAACATTCAGTACTTC
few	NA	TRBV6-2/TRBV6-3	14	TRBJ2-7	CASSTPDGSYEQYF	TGTGCCAGCAGTACCCCGGACGGATCCTACGAGCAGTACTTC
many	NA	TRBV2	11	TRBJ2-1	CASSVSGEQFF	TGTGCCAGCAGTGTTAGCGGTGAGCAGTTCTTC
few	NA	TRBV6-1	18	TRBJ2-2	CASSLEWSRPWGTGELFF	TGTGCCAGCAGTCTGGAGTGGTCTAGACCCTGGGGCACCGGGGAGCTGTTTTTT
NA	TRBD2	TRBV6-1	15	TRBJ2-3	CASSQQTGSGATQYF	TGTGCCAGCAGTCAACAGACAGGTAGCGGGGCTACGCAGTATTTT
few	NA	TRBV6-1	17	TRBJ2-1	CASSLRGGDSIYNEQFF	TGTGCCAGCAGTTTGAGGGGAGGGGACAGCATATACAATGAGCAGTTCTTC
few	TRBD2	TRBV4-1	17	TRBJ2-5	CASSQAGGKLIVETQYF	TGCGCCAGCAGCCAAGCGGGGGGAAAACTGATCGTAGAGACCCAGTACTTC
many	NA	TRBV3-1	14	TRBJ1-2	CASSLGVGLAGYTF	TGTGCCAGCAGCCTGGGAGTGGGACTTGCTGGCTACACCTTC
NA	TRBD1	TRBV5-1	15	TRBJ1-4	CASSFTGAANEKLFF	TGCGCCAGCAGCTTCACAGGGGCTGCAAATGAAAAACTGTTTTTT
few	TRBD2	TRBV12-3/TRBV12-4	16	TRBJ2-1	CASSPRRGVVYNEQFF	TGTGCCAGCAGTCCGAGGCGGGGGGTTGTCTACAATGAGCAGTTCTTC
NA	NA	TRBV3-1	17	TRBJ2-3	CASSPITGGRGTDTQYF	TGTGCCAGCAGCCCTATTACCGGGGGTCGTGGCACAGATACGCAGTATTTT
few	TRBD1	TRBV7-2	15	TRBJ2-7	CASSLRTGTTYEQYF	TGTGCCAGCAGCTTAAGGACAGGGACAACCTACGAGCAGTACTTC
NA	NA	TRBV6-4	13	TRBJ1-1	CACSLRQTTEAFF	TGTGCCTGCAGTCTAAGACAAACCACTGAAGCTTTCTTT
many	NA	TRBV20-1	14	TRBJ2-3	CSARALWGPDTQYF	TGCAGTGCTAGAGCCCTTTGGGGGCCAGATACGCAGTATTTT
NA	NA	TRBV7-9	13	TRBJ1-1	CASSSTAGTPAFF	TGTGCCAGCAGCTCAACCGCCGGGACACCCGCTTTCTTT
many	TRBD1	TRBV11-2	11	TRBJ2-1	CASSPGTAQFF	TGTGCCAGCAGCCCAGGGACAGCGCAGTTCTTC
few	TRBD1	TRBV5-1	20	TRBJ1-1	CASSLGVPDRDMDPYTEAFF	TGCGCCAGCAGCTTGGGTGTCCCCGACAGGGACATGGATCCATACACTGAAGCTTTCTTT
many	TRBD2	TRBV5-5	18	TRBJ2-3	CASSLAPTSGRRTDTQYF	TGTGCCAGCAGCTTGGCCCCGACTAGCGGGAGACGGACAGATACGCAGTATTTT
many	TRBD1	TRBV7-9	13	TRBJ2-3	CASSPDRVGTQYF	TGTGCCAGCAGCCCGGACAGGGTAGGGACGCAGTATTTT
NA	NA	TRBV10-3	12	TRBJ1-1	CAISEAGEGAFF	TGTGCCATCAGTGAGGCGGGGGAGGGAGCTTTCTTT
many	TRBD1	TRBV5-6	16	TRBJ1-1	CASSLRGQGLNTEAFF	TGTGCCAGCAGCTTGAGGGGACAGGGGTTGAACACTGAAGCTTTCTTT
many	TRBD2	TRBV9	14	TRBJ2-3	CASSLADDPDTQYF	TGTGCCAGCTCACTAGCGGATGATCCAGATACGCAGTATTTT
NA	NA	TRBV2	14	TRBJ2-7	CASGEGSSYNEQYF	TGTGCCAGCGGGGAAGGGAGCTCCTACAATGAGCAGTACTTC
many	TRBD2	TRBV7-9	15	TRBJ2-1	CASSFSGRQPNEQFF	TGTGCCAGCAGCTTTAGCGGGAGGCAACCCAATGAGCAGTTCTTC
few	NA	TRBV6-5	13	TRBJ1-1	CASSYSTSTEAFF	TGTGCCAGCAGTTACTCAACGTCGACTGAAGCTTTCTTT
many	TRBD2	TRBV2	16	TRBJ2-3	CARGLAGEPSTDTQYF	TGTGCCAGGGGACTAGCGGGGGAACCTAGCACAGATACGCAGTATTTT